This is a list of T cell receptor beta chains from one sample in a study of blood T cell repertoires in COVID-19. The method was immunoSEQ multiplex PCR; TCRdb's version includes in-frame clones alone and lacks a portion of them. The sample holds approximately 170,000 clones, more than 65% seen once. The sample taken for sequencing was peripheral blood. These TCRs come from a human donor with acute or convalescent COVID-19. The donor label of this sample is uncertain. Each CDR3 is given with its conserved first and last residue. A D gene is named only where the DNA matches it firmly. Clone size is shown for a subset of rows, as once, few, many or a class of expanded clone.

cdr3_aa | cdr3_nt | j_call | d_call | clone_size | v_call
CASSQRPSRADTQYF | TGTGCCAGCAGCCAGAGGCCTTCTCGGGCAGATACGCAGTATTTT | TRBJ2-3 | - | - | TRBV14
CASSPQQGAHQPQHF | TGTGCCAGCTCACCACAACAGGGGGCGCATCAGCCCCAGCATTTT | TRBJ1-5 | TRBD1 | once | TRBV18
CASSFGTSPGNEQFF | TGTGCCAGCAGTTTTGGGACTAGTCCCGGCAATGAGCAGTTCTTC | TRBJ2-1 | TRBD2 | - | TRBV28
CASSSMGRDNYNEQFF | TGTGCCAGCAGCTCCATGGGGAGGGACAACTACAATGAGCAGTTCTTC | TRBJ2-1 | - | - | TRBV7-9
CASSLANEQYF | TGTGCCAGCAGCTTAGCCAACGAGCAGTACTTC | TRBJ2-7 | - | - | TRBV7-9
CASSTTPPVEQYF | TGTGCCAGTAGTACCACTCCGCCGGTCGAGCAGTACTTC | TRBJ2-7 | - | - | TRBV19
CASSAVGLAGIEGEQFF | TGTGCCAGCAGTGCCGTAGGGCTAGCGGGAATAGAGGGGGAGCAGTTCTTC | TRBJ2-1 | TRBD2 | once | TRBV6-1
CASTLEDSNQPQHF | TGTGCCAGCACCCTCGAGGATAGCAATCAGCCCCAGCATTTT | TRBJ1-5 | - | - | TRBV6-5
CASSYTIQSPLHF | TGTGCCAGCAGTTACACCATTCAGTCACCCCTCCACTTT | TRBJ1-6 | - | - | TRBV6-6
CASSWARQGNSPLHF | TGTGCCAGCAGCTGGGCACGACAGGGTAATTCACCCCTCCACTTT | TRBJ1-6 | TRBD1 | - | TRBV11-2
CASSGHRGMNTEAFF | TGCGCCAGCAGTGGGCATAGGGGGATGAACACTGAAGCTTTCTTT | TRBJ1-1 | - | - | TRBV10-1
CASSARSAGRQPQHF | TGTGCCAGCAGTGCGAGGTCGGCAGGGAGGCAGCCCCAGCATTTT | TRBJ1-5 | - | - | TRBV25-1
CASSLGLDTEAFF | TGTGCCAGCTCACTGGGCCTTGACACTGAAGCTTTCTTT | TRBJ1-1 | - | once | TRBV18
CASSISLAGGNTGELFF | TGTGCCAGTAGTATATCCTTAGCGGGGGGGAACACCGGGGAGCTGTTTTTT | TRBJ2-2 | TRBD2 | - | TRBV19
CASMGLIQGNEKLFF | TGTGCCAGTATGGGCTTAATCCAGGGTAATGAAAAACTGTTTTTT | TRBJ1-4 | - | - | TRBV19
CASSVGAATGYTF | TGTGCCAGCAGCGTGGGCGCAGCCACTGGCTACACCTTC | TRBJ1-2 | - | - | TRBV9
CASSDLRTGGTLNTEAFF | TGTGCCAGCAGTGATTTAAGGACAGGGGGAACATTGAACACTGAAGCTTTCTTT | TRBJ1-1 | TRBD1 | once | TRBV6-1
CASSSEPGLPHEQFF | TGTGCCAGCAGCTCCGAACCGGGACTACCCCATGAGCAGTTCTTC | TRBJ2-1 | TRBD2 | - | TRBV7-6
CASSLEEGTAQPQHF | TGTGCCAGCAGCTTAGAAGAGGGAACGGCCCAGCCCCAGCATTTT | TRBJ1-5 | - | - | TRBV7-2
CASSFSDRRDQPQHF | TGTGCCAGCAGTTTCTCGGACAGGCGGGATCAGCCCCAGCATTTT | TRBJ1-5 | TRBD1 | once | TRBV28
CASSQGQEYGYTF | TGTGCCAGCAGCCAGGGACAGGAGTATGGCTACACCTTC | TRBJ1-2 | TRBD1 | - | TRBV12-3/TRBV12-4
CASGGTGSGNQPQHF | TGTGCCAGCGGGGGGACAGGGAGTGGCAATCAGCCCCAGCATTTT | TRBJ1-5 | TRBD1 | - | TRBV2
CASSLSVAVDSYEQYF | TGTGCCAGCAGTTTATCGGTAGCGGTCGACTCCTACGAGCAGTACTTC | TRBJ2-7 | - | - | TRBV28
CASSKEGYEQYF | TGTGCCAGCAGCAAAGAGGGGTACGAGCAGTACTTC | TRBJ2-7 | - | - | TRBV21-1
CASTQVGQYQPQHF | TGTGCCAGCACCCAGGTTGGACAGTATCAGCCCCAGCATTTT | TRBJ1-5 | - | once | TRBV6-5
CASRWTGENTEAFF | TGCGCCAGCAGGTGGACAGGGGAGAACACTGAAGCTTTCTTT | TRBJ1-1 | TRBD1 | once | TRBV5-1
CASTLNRGASYGYTF | TGTGCCAGCACTCTCAACAGGGGGGCCTCCTATGGCTACACCTTC | TRBJ1-2 | TRBD1 | - | TRBV6-5
CASSPTVYGYTF | TGTGCCAGTAGCCCGACTGTCTATGGCTACACCTTC | TRBJ1-2 | - | - | TRBV19
CASSLARGARTEAFF | TGTGCCAGCAGCTTAGCTCGGGGGGCGCGGACTGAAGCTTTCTTT | TRBJ1-1 | - | - | TRBV7-9
CASRGDSSSYNEQFF | TGTGCCAGCAGAGGGGATTCGAGCTCCTACAATGAGCAGTTCTTC | TRBJ2-1 | - | - | TRBV2
CARGLAGGGAISGANVLTF | TGTGCCAGGGGACTAGCGGGGGGCGGTGCTATCTCTGGGGCCAACGTCCTGACTTTC | TRBJ2-6 | TRBD2 | - | TRBV30
CASSSGTSGTQTQYF | TGTGCCAGCAGCTCCGGGACTAGCGGGACTCAGACCCAGTACTTC | TRBJ2-5 | TRBD2 | - | TRBV11-2
CSARPRLEQFF | TGCAGTGCTAGGCCGCGTCTAGAGCAGTTCTTC | TRBJ2-1 | - | - | TRBV20-1
CASSGRVRGETQYF | TGTGCCAGTAGTGGGAGGGTCCGAGGGGAGACCCAGTACTTC | TRBJ2-5 | TRBD2 | once | TRBV19
CSVTKRDTPYEQYF | TGCAGCGTTACGAAGCGGGACACGCCCTACGAGCAGTACTTC | TRBJ2-7 | - | - | TRBV29-1
CASSTKDRPNTEAFF | TGTGCCAGTAGTACAAAAGACAGGCCTAACACTGAAGCTTTCTTT | TRBJ1-1 | - | - | TRBV19
CASTTSQSPLHF | TGTGCCAGCACCACAAGTCAATCACCCCTCCACTTT | TRBJ1-6 | - | once | TRBV12-3/TRBV12-4
CASSQIAGGLGTQYF | TGTGCCAGCAGCCAGATAGCGGGAGGGCTGGGTACGCAGTATTTT | TRBJ2-3 | TRBD2 | - | TRBV7-9
CSARLAGGNNEQFF | TGCAGCGCCCGACTAGCGGGAGGTAACAATGAGCAGTTCTTC | TRBJ2-1 | TRBD2 | - | TRBV29-1
CASSLGTRSYEQYF | TGTGCCAGCAGCTTAGGGACACGCAGCTACGAGCAGTACTTC | TRBJ2-7 | - | - | TRBV11-3
CASGLATGAGELFF | TGTGCTAGTGGTTTGGCCACAGGGGCCGGGGAGCTGTTTTTT | TRBJ2-2 | TRBD1 | - | TRBV12-5
CASSLEQLQETQYF | TGCGCCAGCAGCTTGGAACAGTTGCAAGAGACCCAGTACTTC | TRBJ2-5 | - | once | TRBV5-1
CASSPTQGVEAFF | TGTGCCAGCTCACCGACTCAGGGCGTTGAAGCTTTCTTT | TRBJ1-1 | - | - | TRBV18
CASTQGGDQPQHF | TGTGCCAGCACTCAGGGGGGAGATCAGCCCCAGCATTTT | TRBJ1-5 | TRBD1 | - | TRBV2
CAWRYGTGFDEQYF | TGTGCCTGGAGGTACGGGACAGGGTTTGACGAGCAGTACTTC | TRBJ2-7 | TRBD1 | - | TRBV30
CASTSSGTTGGADTQYF | TGTGCCAGTACCTCCTCCGGGACAACCGGCGGAGCAGATACGCAGTATTTT | TRBJ2-3 | - | - | TRBV19
CASSGGTEGLYGYTF | TGCGCCAGCAGCGGAGGGACAGAGGGGTTATATGGCTACACCTTC | TRBJ1-2 | TRBD1 | - | TRBV5-1
CASSRTGSSYGYTF | TGCGCCAGCAGCCGCACAGGGAGTAGCTATGGCTACACCTTC | TRBJ1-2 | - | - | TRBV5-1
CASSLLAGDPYNEQFF | TGTGCCAGCAGCCTACTAGCGGGGGACCCCTACAATGAGCAGTTCTTC | TRBJ2-1 | TRBD2 | - | TRBV3-1/TRBV3-2
CASSPIQGMNTEAFF | TGTGCCAGCAGCCCCATCCAGGGGATGAACACTGAAGCTTTCTTT | TRBJ1-1 | - | - | TRBV28
CASSQSSVLTSYEQYF | TGCGCCAGCAGTCAATCATCAGTTTTAACATCCTACGAGCAGTACTTC | TRBJ2-7 | - | - | TRBV23-1
CASSQDRSTGELFF | TGTGCCAGTAGCCAGGACAGGAGCACCGGGGAGCTGTTTTTT | TRBJ2-2 | TRBD1 | - | TRBV19
CASSPDRGPPNYGYTF | TGTGCCAGCTCACCGGACAGGGGACCCCCTAACTATGGCTACACCTTC | TRBJ1-2 | TRBD1 | - | TRBV18
CASRGPLAGQPQHF | TGTGCCAGTAGGGGTCCCCTAGCAGGTCAGCCCCAGCATTTT | TRBJ1-5 | - | - | TRBV19
CATSRSPRGGTGELFF | TGTGCCACCAGCAGATCCCCCCGGGGAGGCACCGGGGAGCTGTTTTTT | TRBJ2-2 | - | - | TRBV15